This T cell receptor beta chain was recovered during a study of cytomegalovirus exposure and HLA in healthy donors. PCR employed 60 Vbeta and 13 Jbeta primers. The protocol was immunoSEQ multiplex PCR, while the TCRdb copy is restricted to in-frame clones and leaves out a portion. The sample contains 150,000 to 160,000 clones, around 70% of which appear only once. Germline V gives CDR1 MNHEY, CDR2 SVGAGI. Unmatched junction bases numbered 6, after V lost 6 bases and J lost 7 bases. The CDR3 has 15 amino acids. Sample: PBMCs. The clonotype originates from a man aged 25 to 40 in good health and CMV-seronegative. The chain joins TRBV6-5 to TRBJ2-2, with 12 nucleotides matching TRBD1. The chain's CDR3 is CASSRDRGRSGELFF. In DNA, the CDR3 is TGTGCCAGCAGCAGGGACAGGGGGCGAAGCGGGGAGCTGTTTTTT.